Each of the 16 T cell receptor beta chains below was sequenced from the same sample in a study of control samples from healthy donors and cancer patients (dated by TCRdb to 2018 to 2021). Receptor amplification or capture employed the immunoSEQ multiplex PCR assay. What TCRdb holds here is the immuneACCESS table cut down to in-frame rearrangements. Part of the clones is not present; checked against another copy, under half of the missing clones reflect an unresolved V gene, and the others are unexplained. The sample table shows about 130,000 clones, and around 93% are seen once. The leading ten clones occupy 1.7% of the sample. Sequenced sample: PBMCs. The receptors were sampled from a man over 45 with head and neck cancer.

The J gene is TRBJ2-2, the V gene TRBV5-1, with D perhaps TRBD2 (8 bases). Germline lookup yields CDR1 SGHRS and CDR2 YFSETQ. Between the trimmed V and J ends, which lost 4 bases and 3 bases, there was a span of 16 bases. The CDR3 spans 16 residues. The chain's CDR3 is CASSPVAGTDTGELFF. CDR3 bases: TGCGCCAGCAGCCCTGTAGCGGGGACAGACACCGGGGAGCTGTTTTTT.

The chain combines TRBV27 with TRBJ2-3, with a possible D match to TRBD2 (5 bases). The CDR3 is 15 amino acids. V lost 5 bases and J 0 bases, leaving 12 bases between the germline ends. Germline CDR1 MNHEY, CDR2 SMNVEV (reference sequence). DNA for the CDR3: TGTGCCAGCAGTAGGACTTTTCCCAGCACAGATACGCAGTATTTT. Translation gives CASSRTFPSTDTQYF.

This chain joins TRBV6-6 and TRBJ2-2, with D unclear. From germline, CDR1 is MNHNY and CDR2 SVGAGI (reference sequence). V gave up 0 bases and J gave up 3 bases, with 8 bases separating them. The CDR3 totals 15 residues. This chain's CDR3 is CASSYSGMDTGELFF. The CDR3 bases are TGTGCCAGCAGTTACTCGGGTATGGACACCGGGGAGCTGTTTTTT.

The V and J genes are TRBV19 and TRBJ1-1, with D unresolved. The germline CDR1 and CDR2 sequences are LNHDA and SQIVND (reference sequence). There are 13 residues in the CDR3. The germline V and J ends were trimmed by 6 bases and 2 bases, with 10 bases remaining between them. The chain's CDR3 is CASSDTPNTEAFF. As DNA, the CDR3 is TGTGCCAGTAGCGACACGCCTAACACTGAAGCTTTCTTT.

This chain uses TRBV7-9 with TRBJ2-5; the D gene is possibly TRBD1 (6 bases). Germline CDR1 reads SEHNR; CDR2 reads FQNEAQ (reference sequence). The CDR3 is made up of 13 amino acids. The ends were cut back, 1 base at V and 3 bases at J, with 6 bases in the middle. In DNA form, the CDR3 reads TGTGCCAGCAGCTTAGGGACAGAAGAGACCCAGTACTTC. It translates to CASSLGTEETQYF.

The V call is TRBV18, the J call TRBJ1-1; D not certain. The CDR3 length is 13 residues. The V gene lost 6 bases and the J gene lost 2 bases, with 10 bases spanning the gap. Germline V gene data show CDR1 as KGHSH and CDR2 as LQKENI. Here the CDR3 DNA reads TGTGCCAGCTCCTTGTCGAGAAACACTGAAGCTTTCTTT. Residues: CASSLSRNTEAFF.

This sequence joins TRBV11-2 and TRBJ2-1, with a weak D call TRBD2 (5 bases). The CDR3 runs 14 residues. V was trimmed by 4 bases and J by 10 bases, leaving 17 bases between them. Germline CDR1 and CDR2: SGHAT and FQNNGV. The CDR3 protein is CASSSPGSLREQFF. The CDR3, as DNA: TGTGCCAGCAGCTCCCCGGGAAGTCTCCGAGAGCAGTTCTTC.

The V gene is TRBV5-6, the J gene TRBJ2-2; 7 positions agree with TRBD1. The CDR3 spans 15 residues. Trimming cost V 2 bases and J 6 bases; bases outside gene matches: 7. Germline V CDR1 and CDR2: SGHDT, YYEEEE. The CDR3 DNA reads TGTGCCAGCAGCTTTAGACAGGGCTCGGCCGGGGAGCTGTTTTTT. It translates to CASSFRQGSAGELFF. The whole variable domain, filled in from reference TRBV5-6 and TRBJ2-2, reads DAGVTQSPTHLIKTRGQQVTLRCSPKSGHDTVSWYQQALGQGPQFIFQYYEEEERQRGNFPDRFSGHQFPNYSSELNVNALLLGDSALYLCASSFRQGSAGELFFGEGSRLTVL.

This chain joins TRBV9 and TRBJ1-3; D uncertain. Germline lookup yields CDR1 SGDLS and CDR2 YYNGEE. The CDR3 is 15 residues long. Trimming shortened V by 4 bases and J by 3 bases, and 14 bases separated the two germline ends. CDR3 residues: CASSISWYGGNTIYF. In DNA form, the CDR3 reads TGTGCCAGCAGCATCTCTTGGTACGGTGGAAACACCATATATTTT.

V and J are TRBV19 and TRBJ2-2; D may be TRBD2 (5 bases). This CDR3 contains 18 residues. The V gene's germline CDR1 is LNHDA and CDR2 SQIVND (reference sequence). V lost 5 bases, J lost 0 bases, and 19 bases lay in between. The CDR3 protein is CASSFQFRGFSNTGELFF. The CDR3 DNA is TGTGCCAGTAGTTTTCAATTTAGAGGGTTCTCGAACACCGGGGAGCTGTTTTTT. Based on the CDR3 plus reference TRBV19 and TRBJ2-2, the full variable domain is DGGITQSPKYLFRKEGQNVTLSCEQNLNHDAMYWYRQDPGQGLRLIYYSQIVNDFQKGDIAEGYSVSREKKESFPLTVTSAQKNPTAFYLCASSFQFRGFSNTGELFFGEGSRLTVL.

This clone was counted once. The genes are TRBV24-1 and TRBJ2-2; the match to TRBD1 covers 9 bases. There are 16 residues in the CDR3. Trimming took 1 base from V and 3 from J; bases not matched to a gene: 2. The germline gives CDR1 KGHDR, CDR2 SFDVKD. The CDR3 sequence is CATSDLGTGHTGELFF. CDR3 nucleotides: TGTGCCACCAGTGATTTAGGGACAGGGCACACCGGGGAGCTGTTTTTT.

V gene TRBV12-3 or TRBV12-4 combines with J gene TRBJ1-1; no definite D call. This CDR3 is built from 13 residues. Trimming took 0 bases from V and 4 from J, leaving 6 bases between them. DNA of the CDR3: TGTGCCAGCAGTTTAGCGTACGGCACTGAAGCTTTCTTT. Protein sequence: CASSLAYGTEAFF.

V and J are TRBV3-1 (or the pseudogene TRBV3-2) and TRBJ1-2, with 9 bases that match TRBD1. CDR3 length: 13 residues. The junction had 5 bases not matched to a gene; V was cut back by 4 bases and J by 8 bases. Germline CDR1 and CDR2: LGHDT and YNNKEL (reference sequence). CDR3 in amino acids: CASSPQGARGYTF. The CDR3 DNA reads TGTGCCAGCAGCCCACAGGGGGCGCGAGGCTACACCTTC.

This chain uses TRBV27 with TRBJ2-7, with 10 nucleotides matching TRBD1. CDR1 is MNHEY and CDR2 is SMNVEV in the germline V gene (reference sequence). Trimming took 3 bases from V and 5 from J; bases not matched to a gene: 7. The length of the CDR3 is 15 residues. The CDR3 spells CASSFSRQGAHEQYF. CDR3 coding DNA: TGTGCCAGCAGTTTCTCTCGACAGGGGGCCCACGAGCAGTACTTC.

The V gene is TRBV3-1 (or the pseudogene TRBV3-2), the J gene TRBJ2-1; 9 nucleotides line up with TRBD2. The V segment lost 6 bases and the J segment 6 bases; nucleotides outside the gene matches: 21. Germline V lookup: CDR1 LGHDT, CDR2 YNNKEL (reference sequence). This CDR3 is built from 19 residues. The CDR3 DNA reads TGTGCCAGCAGTCTCACAGGGCGCCTTTTAGCGGGGGTGACCAATGAGCAGTTCTTC. This sequence encodes CASSLTGRLLAGVTNEQFF.

The rearrangement links TRBV13 to TRBJ2-1; 16 bases match TRBD2. CDR3 length: 15 residues. The V segment lost 5 bases and the J segment 9 bases; nucleotides outside the gene matches: 4. Germline V gives CDR1 PRHDT, CDR2 FYEKMQ (reference sequence). The CDR3 spells CASSPGLAGGLEQFF. DNA of the CDR3: TGTGCCAGCAGCCCGGGACTAGCGGGGGGGCTTGAGCAGTTCTTC.